The clone carrying this T cell receptor (beta chain) occurred a few times. For TCR beta, libraries came from quantitative 5'-RACE with molecular barcodes. TCRdb processed the 5' RACE reads anew with MiXCR; each CDR3 protein has one entry. The table records 350,000 or so distinct CDR3 sequences, roughly 15% of them present only once. The sample comes from a study of CD8 T cells in ankylosing spondylitis. This clonotype was sampled from a male donor with ankylosing spondylitis or in good health (not recorded which). The specimen was blood, either unsorted or a sorted T cell fraction (not recorded which).

The CDR3 sequence is CARCLREQYF. The CDR3 DNA sequence: TGTGCCAGATGCCTTAGAGAGCAGTACTTC. The rearrangement joins TRBV27 to TRBJ2-7; D not resolved. Per germline, CDR1 MNHEY and CDR2 SMNVEV (reference sequence). This CDR3 comprises 10 residues. The V end was cut by 9 bases, the J end by 7 bases, with 10 bases between.